This T cell receptor beta chain was captured in a study of T cells in Graves' hyperthyroidism and ophthalmopathy. This clonotype appeared many times. Amplified regions were TCR beta CDR3 sequences from RNA transcripts. Carried out on the TCR CDR3, a first-round RT-PCR used the HTBI primer set. Via MiXCR, TCRdb re-called the multiplex PCR reads, giving one row per CDR3 protein. The sample records fewer than 300,000 distinct CDR3 sequences, less than 30% being singletons. The CDR3 sequence is 15 residues long. Germline-derived CDR1 and CDR2 are SGHTA and FQGNSA. V was clipped by 1 base and J by 0 bases, with 10 bases between them.

The chain combines TRBV7-2 with TRBJ2-7; no firm D call. The specimen sequenced was blood. The clonotype originates from a man aged 40-49 years with Graves' hyperthyroidism that later progressed to Graves' ophthalmopathy. CDR3 protein: CASSLVLGNSYEQYF. The DNA of the CDR3 is TGTGCCAGCAGCTTAGTGTTAGGGAACTCCTACGAGCAGTACTTC.